A selection of T cell receptor beta chains follows, all from one sample in a study of T-cell reconstitution after alpha-beta-depleted transplantation in children. One entry per CDR3 protein results from TCRdb running MiXCR on the PCR reads. The sample carries around 530,000 distinct CDR3 sequences, less than 35% recorded once. This specimen consisted of PBMCs from the stem cell graft donor, obtained from the stem cell graft. Receptors originate from a human donor who donated a stem cell graft to a child with aplastic anemia. CDR3s include the opening cysteine and the closing phenylalanine or tryptophan. D genes are given only for firm matches. Part of the rows lack a size; the others show once, few, many or a class for expanded clones.

clone size,V gene,J gene,D gene,CDR3 protein,CDR3 DNA
.,TRBV29-1,TRBJ2-2,.,CSVARDAKTGELFF,TGCAGCGTTGCCCGGGACGCAAAAACCGGGGAGCTGTTTTTT
.,TRBV7-2,TRBJ1-5,TRBD1,CASSIGQGRKRNQPQHF,TGTGCCAGCAGCATCGGACAGGGGCGGAAGCGCAATCAGCCCCAGCATTTT
.,TRBV6-2/TRBV6-3,TRBJ2-1,TRBD1,CASSSRGPSSYNEQFF,TGTGCCAGCAGTAGCAGGGGGCCAAGCTCCTACAATGAGCAGTTCTTC
.,TRBV20-1,TRBJ1-1,.,CSARGWGIEAFF,TGCAGTGCTAGGGGTTGGGGGATCGAAGCTTTCTTT
once,TRBV7-9,TRBJ1-2,.,CASSPFPGTSYGYTF,TGTGCCAGCAGCCCCTTTCCCGGGACAAGCTATGGCTACACCTTC
few,TRBV7-3,TRBJ2-1,TRBD1,CASSSTGGLGHEQFF,TGTGCCAGCAGCTCCACAGGGGGTCTGGGGCATGAGCAGTTCTTC
.,TRBV12-3/TRBV12-4,TRBJ1-2,.,CASSFGQLGYTF,TGTGCCAGCAGTTTCGGTCAGTTAGGCTACACCTTC
.,TRBV5-5,TRBJ1-4,.,CASSRDRPPEKLFF,TGTGCCAGCAGCCGGGACCGTCCCCCCGAAAAACTGTTTTTT
.,TRBV5-1,TRBJ2-1,TRBD1,CASSRTPGQGRYEQFF,TGCGCCAGCAGTCGGACTCCGGGACAGGGGAGGTATGAGCAGTTCTTC
few,TRBV5-1,TRBJ2-1,TRBD2,CASSLLAGVGDEQFF,TGCGCCAGCAGCCTACTAGCGGGAGTTGGGGATGAGCAGTTCTTC
.,TRBV6-4,TRBJ2-1,.,CASSDGPGYNEQFF,TGTGCCAGCAGTGACGGCCCCGGTTACAATGAGCAGTTCTTC
.,TRBV15,TRBJ2-1,TRBD2,CATSRGGTSGRNEQFF,TGTGCCACCAGCAGAGGAGGGACTAGCGGGAGGAATGAGCAGTTCTTC
.,TRBV6-6,TRBJ1-5,.,CASSYKSNQPQHF,TGTGCCAGCAGTTATAAAAGCAATCAGCCCCAGCATTTT
few,TRBV7-2,TRBJ2-5,.,CASSLETQYF,TGTGCCAGCAGCTTAGAGACCCAGTACTTC
.,TRBV20-1,TRBJ2-5,.,CSARDSVGEQETQYF,TGCAGTGCTAGAGATAGCGTTGGCGAGCAAGAGACCCAGTACTTC
few,TRBV20-1,TRBJ1-5,TRBD1,CSASPYRAGGVRNQPQHF,TGCAGTGCTAGTCCATATAGGGCAGGGGGAGTGCGCAATCAGCCCCAGCATTTT
few,TRBV4-3,TRBJ1-4,.,CASSQGPTNEKLFF,TGCGCCAGCAGCCAAGGCCCAACTAATGAAAAACTGTTTTTT
.,TRBV7-2,TRBJ2-3,.,CASLPGTQRGTDTQYF,TGTGCCAGTCTCCCCGGGACCCAGAGGGGCACAGATACGCAGTATTTT
.,TRBV11-1,TRBJ1-4,TRBD1,CASSLEGTEPTTNEKLFF,TGTGCCAGCAGCTTAGAGGGGACAGAGCCGACAACTAATGAAAAACTGTTTTTT
few,TRBV20-1,TRBJ1-6,.,CSARRARGSPLHF,TGCAGTGCCCGGAGGGCCCGGGGTTCACCCCTCCACTTT
.,TRBV2,TRBJ2-1,TRBD2,CASSEGLAARYNEQFF,TGTGCCAGCAGCGAGGGACTAGCGGCTAGATACAATGAGCAGTTCTTC
.,TRBV7-2,TRBJ2-7,.,CASSPAGRNYEQYF,TGTGCCAGCAGCCCGGCAGGAAGGAACTACGAGCAGTACTTC
few,TRBV5-5,TRBJ1-4,.,CASSGTRASELFF,TGTGCCAGCAGCGGAACGCGGGCCTCGGAACTGTTTTTT
.,TRBV12-3/TRBV12-4,TRBJ1-2,.,CASSPQGRGGYTF,TGTGCCAGCAGCCCACAGGGAAGGGGTGGCTACACCTTC
.,TRBV11-2,TRBJ2-5,.,CASSFWPGKTLGGETQYF,TGTGCCAGCAGCTTTTGGCCAGGGAAGACCTTGGGCGGGGAGACCCAGTACTTC
few,TRBV7-8,TRBJ2-3,TRBD2,CASRSLAGGRISTDTQYF,TGTGCCAGCAGGTCACTAGCGGGAGGACGAATTAGCACAGATACGCAGTATTTT
.,TRBV20-1,TRBJ1-1,TRBD1,CSAKRTGGNTEAFF,TGCAGTGCTAAAAGGACAGGAGGGAACACTGAAGCTTTCTTT
.,TRBV5-1,TRBJ2-5,TRBD2,CASSGLAGSTQETQYF,TGCGCCAGCAGCGGACTAGCGGGCTCCACTCAAGAGACCCAGTACTTC
once,TRBV7-6,TRBJ2-7,TRBD2,CASSFGVGTSAMGGSYEQYF,TGTGCCAGCAGCTTCGGTGTAGGGACTAGCGCGATGGGGGGGTCCTACGAGCAGTACTTC
few,TRBV28,TRBJ2-1,.,CASSAPGPEQFF,TGTGCCAGCAGCGCTCCGGGGCCTGAGCAGTTCTTC
once,TRBV19,TRBJ2-1,TRBD2,CASSIETSGRRVEQFF,TGTGCCAGTAGTATAGAGACTAGCGGGAGAAGGGTTGAGCAGTTCTTC
once,TRBV30,TRBJ2-1,.,CAWRAGFRSEQFF,TGTGCCTGGAGAGCCGGGTTCCGCAGTGAGCAGTTCTTC
.,TRBV7-8,TRBJ1-4,.,CASSLSLWGNNEKLFF,TGTGCCAGCAGCTTATCGTTATGGGGGAATAATGAAAAACTGTTTTTT
.,TRBV5-1,TRBJ2-2,TRBD2,CASSRGSSDTGELFF,TGCGCCAGCAGCCGCGGGAGTTCGGATACCGGGGAGCTGTTTTTT
few,TRBV30,TRBJ1-1,TRBD1,CAWKGETGSPEAFF,TGTGCCTGGAAGGGTGAGACAGGGAGCCCTGAAGCTTTCTTT
.,TRBV12-3/TRBV12-4,TRBJ2-7,TRBD2,CASRLAGGYEQYF,TGTGCCAGCAGATTAGCGGGAGGTTACGAGCAGTACTTC
few,TRBV10-3,TRBJ2-7,TRBD2,CAISAGLAGDEQYF,TGTGCCATCAGTGCAGGACTAGCGGGAGACGAGCAGTACTTC
.,TRBV11-2,TRBJ2-7,.,CASSAKGRRTPWDYEQYF,TGTGCCAGCAGCGCCAAGGGCAGGAGGACACCGTGGGACTACGAGCAGTACTTC
.,TRBV29-1,TRBJ1-1,TRBD1,CSVIGQGHTEAFF,TGCAGCGTGATCGGACAGGGGCACACTGAAGCTTTCTTT
few,TRBV12-3/TRBV12-4,TRBJ2-1,.,CASSFGAGEQFF,TGTGCCAGCAGTTTTGGGGCGGGTGAGCAGTTCTTC